A selection of T cell receptor beta chains follows, all from one sample in a study of blood T cell repertoires in COVID-19. Clones were sequenced by immunoSEQ multiplex PCR, and TCRdb holds only the in-frame ones, with some missing. The repertoire has some 150,000 clones, 76% of them found once; the top ten carry 4.5% to 5%. Material for sequencing was peripheral blood. The receptors shown here come from a woman over 75 with active or convalescent COVID-19. The CDR3 runs from the conserved cysteine through the conserved F or W. The D gene is left open where the match is weak. Clone size is not always given. Where it is, it says once, few, many or a class for expanded clones.

abundance,len,j_gene,d_gene,v_gene,CDR3nt,CDR3aa
.,15,TRBJ2-2,.,TRBV6-5,TGTGCCAGCAGCGCCGGGACATATAACACCGGGGAGCTGTTTTTT,CASSAGTYNTGELFF
.,18,TRBJ1-1,TRBD1,TRBV4-1,TGCGCCAGCAGCCAAGATTGGCGGGACAGGGGGCAGTACACTGAAGCTTTCTTT,CASSQDWRDRGQYTEAFF
.,14,TRBJ1-6,.,TRBV18,TGTGCCAGCTCACCACAAGGGGCTGATTCACCCCTCCACTTT,CASSPQGADSPLHF
.,12,TRBJ1-2,.,TRBV12-3/TRBV12-4,TGTGCCAGCAGGACAGCTAACTATGGCTACACCTTC,CASRTANYGYTF
.,15,TRBJ1-3,.,TRBV6-5,TGTGCCAGCAGCCGAGGACGGGACTCTGGAAACACCATATATTTT,CASSRGRDSGNTIYF
.,17,TRBJ1-2,TRBD1,TRBV5-6,TGTGCCAGCAGCCCCCAGGGGGGCCCGGCGACCGCCTATGGCTACACCTTC,CASSPQGGPATAYGYTF
.,14,TRBJ1-6,.,TRBV18,TGTGCCAGCTCACCCGACAGGCAAGGGTCACCCCTCCACTTT,CASSPDRQGSPLHF
.,16,TRBJ2-1,TRBD2,TRBV7-2,TGTGCCAGCAGCTCACGGACTAGCGGGGGTTCAGGTGAGCAGTTCTTC,CASSSRTSGGSGEQFF
.,17,TRBJ2-6,.,TRBV7-8,TGTGCCAGCAGCTTAGTTGGTCTGGAGCCTGGGGCCAACGTCCTGACTTTC,CASSLVGLEPGANVLTF
.,17,TRBJ1-2,TRBD1,TRBV4-1,TGCGCCAGCAGCCAAGCTCTGGGACAGGAGACCACCTATGGCTACACCTTC,CASSQALGQETTYGYTF
.,13,TRBJ1-2,TRBD1,TRBV5-1,TGCGCCAGCAGCCCGGGACAGGTCTATGGCTACACCTTC,CASSPGQVYGYTF
.,19,TRBJ2-2,TRBD2,TRBV7-9,TGTGCCAGCAGCACAACACTAGCGGGGATGTTCGCGAACACCGGGGAGCTGTTTTTT,CASSTTLAGMFANTGELFF
few,15,TRBJ1-1,.,TRBV7-6,TGTGCCAGCAGCCCTTCTAGCCAGGGGTTGACTGAAGCTTTCTTT,CASSPSSQGLTEAFF
.,15,TRBJ1-2,TRBD1,TRBV5-6,TGTGCCAGCAGCTATCGACAGGGGGCTATCTATGGCTACACCTTC,CASSYRQGAIYGYTF
.,14,TRBJ1-5,.,TRBV6-5,TGTGCCAGCAGTTACAGTGCGGGCAATCAGCCCCAGCATTTT,CASSYSAGNQPQHF
few,14,TRBJ1-1,TRBD1,TRBV19,TGTGCCAGTAGTTACAGGGGTGGAAACACTGAAGCTTTCTTT,CASSYRGGNTEAFF
.,12,TRBJ2-3,.,TRBV25-1,TGTGCCAGCAGTGAAAGGGAGTATACGCAGTATTTT,CASSEREYTQYF
.,17,TRBJ2-7,.,TRBV4-1,TGCGCCAGCAGCCCATCACCCGTTGCACAGGGAACCTACGAGCAGTACTTC,CASSPSPVAQGTYEQYF
.,15,TRBJ2-2,TRBD1,TRBV6-5,TGTGCCAGCAGCCTGACAGGGCCGAACACCGGGGAGCTGTTTTTT,CASSLTGPNTGELFF
.,15,TRBJ2-5,.,TRBV4-1,TGCGCCAGCAGCCAAATCTCTGCAGGACAAGAGACCCAGTACTTC,CASSQISAGQETQYF
few,14,TRBJ1-2,.,TRBV4-3,TGCGCCAGCAGCCAAGGTGCCCAAGGGGCTGGCTACACCTTC,CASSQGAQGAGYTF
.,12,TRBJ2-7,TRBD2,TRBV2,TGTGCCAGCCGACGGGGGGGATACGAGCAGTACTTC,CASRRGGYEQYF
.,16,TRBJ1-4,TRBD1,TRBV4-2,TGTGCCAGCAGCCCAGGGGGACAGGGGAATAATGAAAAACTGTTTTTT,CASSPGGQGNNEKLFF
few,15,TRBJ1-1,.,TRBV5-1,TGCGCCAGCAGCTTGGAGGGAGCTGGTTACACTGAAGCTTTCTTT,CASSLEGAGYTEAFF
.,14,TRBJ1-2,TRBD1,TRBV28,TGTGCCAGCAGTATCAACGACAGGGACAATGGCTACACCTTC,CASSINDRDNGYTF
once,14,TRBJ2-7,.,TRBV6-6,TGTGCCAGCAGTACCGCCTCAGGGGGCGGGGGGCAGTACTTC,CASSTASGGGGQYF
.,13,TRBJ1-2,TRBD1,TRBV11-1,TGTGCCAGCAGCTTTCCAGGGGGTGAAGGCTACACCTTC,CASSFPGGEGYTF
.,14,TRBJ1-4,TRBD1,TRBV5-8,TGTGCCAGCAGCCGCGGGACAGTAATTGAAAAACTGTTTTTT,CASSRGTVIEKLFF